Listed below are T cell receptor beta chains from one sample, sequenced in a study of blood T cell repertoires in COVID-19. The assay was immunoSEQ multiplex PCR, and TCRdb's table has in-frame clones only and misses some. In the table there are under 450,000 clones, approximately 80% of which are singletons. The material sequenced was peripheral blood. The receptors stem from a human donor with acute or convalescent COVID-19. The donor label of this sample is uncertain. The CDR3 runs from the conserved cysteine through the conserved F or W. Fields, in order: V gene, J gene, CDR3 protein.

>TRBV9|TRBJ2-1
CASSVVGGTYNEQFF
>TRBV6-5|TRBJ2-7
CASRLGQGAYEQYF
>TRBV24-1|TRBJ2-3
CATSKRQGPGDTQYF
>TRBV7-8|TRBJ1-5
CASSAGQALGPQHF
>TRBV19|TRBJ1-2
CASTPQGYNYGYTF
>TRBV5-1|TRBJ1-3
CASSLGSSSGNTIYF
>TRBV29-1|TRBJ1-1
CSVEAQGARAEAFF
>TRBV11-3|TRBJ2-1
CASSRGTSGVIGEQFF
>TRBV5-4|TRBJ2-1
CASSLTGGYEQFF
>TRBV19|TRBJ1-1
CASSINSLNTEAFF
>TRBV6-5|TRBJ2-7
CASSPGQNYEQYF
>TRBV27|TRBJ2-7
CASRATGAGNTEQYF
>TRBV18|TRBJ2-7
CASSQSIIDGGEQYF
>TRBV16|TRBJ1-1
CASSQGRWAEAFF
>TRBV5-1|TRBJ1-4
CASRTGNANEKLFF
>TRBV4-2|TRBJ2-1
CASSQATSVRTEQFF
>TRBV28|TRBJ1-5
CASESGRRGHQPQHF
>TRBV7-9|TRBJ1-2
CASSPTGTGGYGYTF
>TRBV10-2|TRBJ1-5
CARGARYRGKSNQPQHF
>TRBV6-5|TRBJ2-7
CASCRLGIPYEQYF
>TRBV5-6|TRBJ1-1
CASSPRDRGRKTNAEAFF
>TRBV7-9|TRBJ1-1
CASSLGGTGGRGTEAFF
>TRBV2|TRBJ2-7
CASSEEFSQVARPYEQYF
>TRBV14|TRBJ2-7
CASSQAWDRAYEQYF
>TRBV25-1|TRBJ1-2
CASSESGGWGKYGYTF
>TRBV29-1|TRBJ1-2
CSVEGTPYGYTF
>TRBV3-1/TRBV3-2|TRBJ1-1
CASSQGTVNTEAFF
>TRBV10-3|TRBJ2-7
CAISERGIGSDEQYF
>TRBV12-3/TRBV12-4|TRBJ1-2
CASRLQGNYGYTF